This T cell receptor (beta chain) was recovered during a study of identifying expanded T cells in peripheral blood (dated by TCRdb to the late 2010s). Turning to the overall study: Four technical replicates, made by sequencing separate aliquots from the same pool of genomic DNA, were compared pairwise.

General study outcomes and caveats: For all healthy donors, the variance in clone template counts between approximately 2-week samples rose significantly as total template count increased. Around 1.3 differentially abundant clones were flagged by the binomial model between technical replicates, whereas about 17 and 20 were flagged over approximately two weeks and four weeks, respectively. Across all healthy-donor time intervals, the beta-binomial model significantly lowered both the number of clones called differentially abundant and the false-positive rate. The authors expected biological variance in healthy repertoires might increase further over much longer intervals such as months to years.

V is trimmed back by 7 bases and J by 5 bases, and the junction contains 6 bases that no gene match accounts for. The CDR3, from cysteine to phenylalanine, totals 13 residues. Only the CDR3 region is kept as DNA, spanning 39 bases read in frame from base 1. CDR1 MNHEY and CDR2 SVGAGI are derived from the germline V gene. The immunoSEQ Assay, which uses bias-controlled multiplex PCR amplification of genomic DNA, was used to profile TCRbeta CDR3 regions. The study's processing was this. To quantify the absolute abundance of each unique TCRbeta CDR3 region, the sequences were collapsed and filtered. Differential abundance was tested with a binomial (Fisher-equivalent) model and with a beta-binomial model adding time-dependent variance fitted from healthy donors. Clones with fewer than 5 combined templates were excluded, and clones with Benjamini-Hochberg FDR below 0.01 were called differentially abundant. The form v = (b*log(k)+a)^2 was used to model beta-binomial variance as a function of total template count across the two samples. In its TCRdb copy, this immuneACCESS table keeps in-frame sequences only and misses some clones. Where compared with another copy, unresolved V genes explain less than half of these, and the others have no known cause. V, J and clone size are those of that table, while D and trimming were read from the DNA. This sample comprises tens of thousands of clones, approximately 89% of them detected only once. The ten most abundant clones make up over 3% of the sample.

On this clone: Its recognized antigen is unknown. No per-base quality is available; no much larger clone lies one base away.

No immune events such as infections were documented for the healthy donors during the collection period. To calibrate time-dependent variance in a beta-binomial model of T-cell clone differential abundance, blood repertoires from healthy donors were used as a training cohort. The training cohort comprised ten or so healthy donors, 3 female and 7 male. The donors were between roughly 25 and 64 years old, with an average age of about 40 years. Whole blood was collected from each healthy donor at three time points spaced two weeks apart and obtained from a commercial supplier. Genomic DNA was extracted from unsorted whole blood for immunosequencing.

The sequence was obtained from a person between 18 and 75 years old in good health. The sequenced sample was blood. The rearrangement combines TRBV6-5 with TRBJ1-2; 8 central bases correspond to TRBD1. The CDR3 is CASTGQGAYGYTF. The nucleotide sequence reads as follows: TGTGCCAGCACCGGGCAGGGGGCATATGGCTACACCTTC.